The clone carrying this T cell receptor (beta chain) came up a few times. Its specificity is not known. This record belongs to a study of beta chain features in type 1 diabetes. Study-level results: The study found moderately but significantly shorter TCRB CDR3s in all four CD4+ subsets of Type 1 diabetes patients.

The entirety of the isolated RNA underwent reverse transcription, so expressed TCRB transcripts were sequenced. TCRdb's copy holds only in-frame clones and misses some; the assay was immunoSEQ multiplex PCR. This sample has approximately 270,000 clones, with roughly an eighth found just once. The V end was cut by 9 bases, the J end by 7 bases, with 18 bases between. The CDR3 contains 14 residues. Germline V gives CDR1 SNHLY, CDR2 FYNNEI. This rearrangement joins TRBV2 to TRBJ2-2, with a weak D call TRBD2 (5 bases). This TCR came from a man aged 25-40 years with type 1 diabetes. Material for sequencing was naive CD4+ T cells from blood. CDR3 loop: CASSQILGVGELFF. The CDR3 coding sequence is TGTGCCAGTTCACAGATTTTGGGAGTCGGGGAGCTGTTTTTT.